The source of this TCR beta chain is a study of T cell repertoires in cytomegalovirus infection. This CDR3 spans 14 amino acids. Germline loops: CDR1 SGHVT, CDR2 SQSDAQ. J gave up 0 bases and V 5 bases, and 4 bases lay outside the gene matches. TCRdb fed the reads into MiXCR, producing one record per CDR3 protein. The sample lists 900,000 to 950,000 distinct CDR3 sequences, roughly a third occurring once. This clonotype was counted only a few times. The antigen remains unidentified. The clonotype originates from a human donor in good health (CMV status not recorded). Some clones in this sample may be carry-over from other donors' samples. The sequences come from cultured CD8+ T cells from PBMCs, collected from culture after CMV antigen stimulation. The V and J genes are TRBV7-4 and TRBJ2-7, with 7 bases matching TRBD2. The CDR3 sequence: CASSGGVGSYEQYF. Here the CDR3 DNA reads TGTGCCAGCAGCGGGGGGGTAGGCTCCTACGAGCAGTACTTC.